This TCR beta chain appears in the sequencing data of a study of blood T cell repertoires in COVID-19. Study background: In each case, the material was cDNA or gDNA derived from T cells, B-cell-depleted T cells, or PBMCs.

Seattle researchers signed up patients amid active infection and tracked them longitudinally. Per the study methods: Amplification of reference gene primers provided the estimated nucleated cell counts. Method: immunoSEQ multiplex PCR; TCRdb's copy keeps in-frame clones and lacks some. D and trimming come from the DNA, and the V and J calls and clone size come from that table. Of about 180,000 clones detected, over 65% appear once; the ten largest clones hold 15% to 20%. The length of the CDR3 is 18 residues. The germline V gene encodes CDR1 MGHRA and CDR2 YSYEKL. V dropped 3 bases and J dropped 1; count of bases not matched to a gene: 11.

The chain employs TRBV4-1 and TRBJ2-4, with 8 bases fitting TRBD2. The clonotype comes from a person aged 70 to 80 with COVID-19, enrolled during active disease. Sequencing was done on a sample of peripheral blood. CDR3 amino acids: CASSHIGGGGTAKNIQYF. In DNA, the CDR3 is TGCGCCAGCAGCCACATCGGGGGGGGAGGGACCGCCAAAAACATTCAGTACTTC.